Listed below are T cell receptor beta chains from one sample, sequenced in a study of T-cell reconstitution after alpha-beta-depleted transplantation in children. A single record per CDR3 protein comes from TCRdb applying MiXCR to the PCR reads. Of approximately 350,000 distinct CDR3 sequences in the sample, about 14% were seen once. The specimen was PBMCs, collected from the stem cell graft. The receptors were sampled from a human donor who donated a stem cell graft to a child with Fanconi anemia. Each CDR3 is given with its conserved first and last residue. D genes are given only for firm matches. Some rows have no size entry. The others give once, few or many, or a class for an expanded clone.

D	size	V	J	CDR3	DNA
.	few	TRBV13	TRBJ2-3	CASSARDRTDTQYF	TGTGCCAGCAGCGCCCGGGACCGCACAGATACGCAGTATTTT
.	.	TRBV4-3	TRBJ2-1	CASSQRLVGTSNEVF	TGCGCCAGCAGCCAGCGACTAGTAGGGACGTCCAATGAGGTCTTC
.	.	TRBV12-3/TRBV12-4	TRBJ1-2	CASSSADSHWNYGYTF	TGTGCCAGCAGTTCTGCGGACAGTCACTGGAACTATGGCTACACCTTC
.	few	TRBV11-2	TRBJ1-2	CASSLEPGHLANYGYTF	TGTGCCAGCAGCTTAGAACCGGGACACCTAGCTAACTATGGCTACACCTTC
.	many	TRBV10-3	TRBJ2-7	CAISPLTDTYEQYF	TGTGCCATCAGTCCCCTGACGGATACCTACGAGCAGTACTTC
.	many	TRBV5-1	TRBJ2-1	CASSMGVNLNEQFF	TGCGCCAGCAGCATGGGGGTAAATCTCAATGAGCAGTTCTTC
.	few	TRBV5-1	TRBJ2-1	CASSGTQGNEQFF	TGCGCCAGTTCCGGGACCCAGGGCAATGAGCAGTTCTTC
.	few	TRBV28	TRBJ2-3	CASSAVPPADTQYF	TGTGCCAGCAGTGCGGTTCCCCCGGCGGATACGCAGTATTTT
TRBD1	many	TRBV5-1	TRBJ2-2	CASSLTFSAGGLNGELFF	TGCGCCAGCAGCTTGACGTTTTCGGCAGGGGGTCTTAACGGGGAGCTGTTTTTT
TRBD1	few	TRBV29-1	TRBJ1-4	CSGAGQGEKLFF	TGCAGCGGTGCGGGACAGGGTGAAAAACTGTTTTTT
.	many	TRBV12-3/TRBV12-4	TRBJ2-2	CASSPPRGTGELFF	TGTGCCAGCAGTCCTCCAAGGGGCACCGGGGAGCTGTTTTTT
TRBD2	.	TRBV4-3	TRBJ2-1	CASSQLVGSGGAYNEQFF	TGCGCCAGCAGCCAACTTGTGGGGTCGGGGGGGGCGTACAATGAGCAGTTCTTC